The T cell receptor (beta chain) under discussion was sequenced for a study of OX40 agonist ivuxolimab in advanced cancers. With regard to the full study: Ivuxolimab, which targeted the costimulatory receptor OX40 (CD134), was an agonistic, fully human IgG2 monoclonal antibody. Among the roughly 50 dose-escalation patients, approximately 20 had hepatocellular carcinoma, roughly 15 melanoma, 9 renal cell carcinoma and 9 head and neck cancer. The purpose of peripheral TCRbeta sequencing was to test whether ivuxolimab changed TCR sequence diversity and led to clonal T-cell expansion. Three dose-escalation patients achieved partial responses, one with hepatocellular carcinoma and two with cutaneous melanoma. A male proportion of around 80% and a mean age of 60 years, ranging from roughly 20 to 80, were recorded for the dose-escalation cohort. Patients were allowed to have had prior anti-PD-1, anti-PD-L1 or anti-CTLA-4 therapy, and approximately 40% of the dose-escalation patients had been treated with checkpoint inhibitors. The paper covers the monotherapy dose-escalation part of the phase I ivuxolimab trial, which included N ≈ 57 patients. Intravenous ivuxolimab was administered to patients every 2 weeks at six dose levels: 0.01, 0.1, 0.3, 1.5, 3 and 10 mg/kg. Beyond this particular receptor, the publication reports: Which antigens the clonally expanded peripheral T cells were specific for was not determined. Low levels of normalized T-cell clonal expansion were also seen in some patients who did not respond. Partial responders in the 0.1-3.0 mg/kg groups had among the lowest normalized peripheral clonal expansion, especially among CD8+ T cells. Clonal expansion of both CD4+ and CD8+ blood T cells was observed from baseline to week 6 at doses 0.1 to 3.0 mg/kg. After ivuxolimab, expanded clones were on average more numerous among CD8+ T cells than among CD4+ T cells.

To note about this clone: Its antigen specificity is not known. No quality values exist for individual bases; no much larger clone is one base distant.

Patients with a history of autoimmune disease or receiving systemic immunosuppression were excluded from the trial. Peripheral blood for TCR sequencing was collected from all dose cohorts at baseline, on cycle 4 day 1, and on cycle 7 day 1. Samples came from an open-label, multicenter, first-in-human phase I dose-escalation trial of ivuxolimab. Adults with locally advanced or metastatic melanoma, renal cell carcinoma, hepatocellular carcinoma or head and neck squamous cell carcinoma were enrolled in the trial. CD4+ and CD8+ T cells were sorted separately from peripheral blood before TCR sequencing. For sequencing of the TCRbeta CDR3 region, genomic DNA was extracted from the sorted cells. The immunoSEQ Assay was used to sequence the TCRbeta CDR3 regions. TCRdb limited this immuneACCESS table to in-frame rearrangements with V and J called. A share of clones is missing; checked studies link under half to unresolved V genes, and the rest is unexplained. This sample lists 60,000 to 80,000 clones; roughly four fifths were detected once. The top ten clones comprise almost 4.5% of the sample.

The receptor was derived from an adult with an advanced solid tumor such as melanoma, head and neck, liver or kidney cancer. The source material was CD4+ or CD8+ T cells sorted from blood, sampled in a trial of the OX40 agonist ivuxolimab.

Read as DNA, the sequence is TGTGCCAGCAGTGAAGTCATTAATGGGGCCCTCCACTTT. It specifies CASSEVINGALHF. The chain was built from TRBV6-1 and TRBJ1-6, with the identity of the D gene unclear. From the germline V gene, CDR1 is MNHNS and CDR2 is SASEGT. Inclusive of the bounding cysteine and phenylalanine, the CDR3 is 13 residues long. Kept here is only the CDR3 DNA, which spans 39 bases and is read in frame from base 1. Cut back by 1 base and 14 bases, the V and J ends lie 12 bases apart.